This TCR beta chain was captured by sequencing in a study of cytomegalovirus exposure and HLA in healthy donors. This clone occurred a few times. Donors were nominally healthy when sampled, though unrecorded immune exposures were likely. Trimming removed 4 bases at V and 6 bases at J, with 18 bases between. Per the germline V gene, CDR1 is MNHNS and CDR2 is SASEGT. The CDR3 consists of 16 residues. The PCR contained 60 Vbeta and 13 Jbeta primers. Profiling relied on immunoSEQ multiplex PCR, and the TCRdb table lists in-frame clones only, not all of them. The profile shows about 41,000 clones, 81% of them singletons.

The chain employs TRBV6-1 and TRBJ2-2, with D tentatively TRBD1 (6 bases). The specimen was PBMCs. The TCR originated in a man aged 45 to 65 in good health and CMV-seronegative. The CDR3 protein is CASSASGETISGELFF. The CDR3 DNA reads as TGTGCCAGCAGTGCCTCAGGGGAGACAATATCCGGGGAGCTGTTTTTT.